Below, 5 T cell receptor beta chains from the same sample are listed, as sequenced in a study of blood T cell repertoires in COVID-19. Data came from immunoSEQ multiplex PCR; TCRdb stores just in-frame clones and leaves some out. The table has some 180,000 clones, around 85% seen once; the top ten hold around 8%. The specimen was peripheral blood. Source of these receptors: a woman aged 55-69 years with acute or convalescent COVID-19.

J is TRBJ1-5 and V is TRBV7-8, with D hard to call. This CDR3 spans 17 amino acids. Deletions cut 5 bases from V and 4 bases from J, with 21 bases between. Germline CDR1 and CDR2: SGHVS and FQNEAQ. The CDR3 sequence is CASSPYSFRQVNQPQHF. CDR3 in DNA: TGTGCCAGCAGCCCTTATAGTTTTAGGCAGGTTAATCAGCCCCAGCATTTT.

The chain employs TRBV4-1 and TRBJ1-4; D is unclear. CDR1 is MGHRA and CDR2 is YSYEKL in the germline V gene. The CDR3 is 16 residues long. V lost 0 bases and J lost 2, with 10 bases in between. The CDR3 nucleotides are TGCGCCAGCAGCCAAGATCCAGATCGTACTAATGAAAAACTGTTTTTT. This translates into CASSQDPDRTNEKLFF.

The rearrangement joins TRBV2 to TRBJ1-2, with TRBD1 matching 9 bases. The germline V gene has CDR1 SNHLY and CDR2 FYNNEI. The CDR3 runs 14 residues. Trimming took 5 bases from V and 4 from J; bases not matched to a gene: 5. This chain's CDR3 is CASSYRGLAYGYTF. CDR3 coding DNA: TGTGCCAGCAGTTACAGGGGGCTGGCCTATGGCTACACCTTC.

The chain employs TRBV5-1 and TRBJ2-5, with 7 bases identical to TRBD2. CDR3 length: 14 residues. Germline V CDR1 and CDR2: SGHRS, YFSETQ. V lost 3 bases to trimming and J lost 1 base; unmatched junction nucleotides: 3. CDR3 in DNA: TGCGCCAGCAGCTCGCGGGAGTTCCAAGAGACCCAGTACTTC. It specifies CASSSREFQETQYF.

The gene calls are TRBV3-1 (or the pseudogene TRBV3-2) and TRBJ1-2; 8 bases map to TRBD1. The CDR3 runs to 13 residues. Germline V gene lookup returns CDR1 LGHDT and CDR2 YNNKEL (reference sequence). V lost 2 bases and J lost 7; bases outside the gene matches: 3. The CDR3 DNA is TGTGCCAGCAGCCAACAGGGGGCAGGTGGCTACACCTTC. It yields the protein CASSQQGAGGYTF.